This TCR beta chain was recovered during a study of technical replicates of blood from a handful of donors. Germline-derived CDR1 and CDR2 are LNHDA and SQIVND (reference sequence). V lost 1 base and J 1 base, leaving 3 bases between the germline ends. The length of the CDR3 is 13 residues. A remark on this clone: Additional DNA sequences in this sample encode the identical CDR3.

Clones were read by immunoSEQ multiplex PCR, and TCRdb kept only the in-frame ones, dropping some. The repertoire consists of approximately 79,000 clones, with approximately 96% occurring once and the leading ten covering approximately 0.32%. The sample comprised T cells isolated from PBMCs. The chain links TRBV19 to TRBJ2-3; D gene uncertain. The sequence came from a human donor in good health. CDR3 amino acids: CASSIVGTDTQYF. For the CDR3, the DNA is TGTGCCAGTAGTATAGTAGGCACAGATACGCAGTATTTT. The full variable domain, completed using reference TRBV19 and TRBJ2-3, is DGGITQSPKYLFRKEGQNVTLSCEQNLNHDAMYWYRQDPGQGLRLIYYSQIVNDFQKGDIAEGYSVSREKKESFPLTVTSAQKNPTAFYLCASSIVGTDTQYFGPGTRLTVL.